The rows below give T cell receptor beta chains drawn from one sample of a study of OX40 agonist ivuxolimab in advanced cancers. TCRdb keeps only in-frame clones here, not all; method: immunoSEQ multiplex PCR. In the table there are 85,000 to 100,000 clones, approximately 85% of which are singletons. Sequencing was performed on CD4+ or CD8+ T cells sorted from blood, taken in a trial of the OX40 agonist ivuxolimab. The receptors were sampled from an adult with an advanced solid tumor such as melanoma, head and neck, liver or kidney cancer. The CDR3 runs from the conserved cysteine through the conserved F or W. Each record gives: D gene, V gene, J gene, clone size, CDR3 protein, CDR3 DNA. D genes are given only for firm matches. Expanded clones get a size class; other rows say once, few or many, or leave the size out.

TRBD1	TRBV7-9	TRBJ1-5	once	CASSATGSEQPQHF	TGTGCCAGCAGCGCGACAGGGAGTGAGCAGCCCCAGCATTTT
TRBD1	TRBV6-1	TRBJ2-7	NA	CASSEDGGQGSNEQYF	TGTGCCAGCAGTGAAGACGGCGGACAGGGGTCGAACGAGCAGTACTTC
NA	TRBV11-2	TRBJ2-7	NA	CASSQSVVSYEQYF	TGTGCCAGCAGTCAGTCCGTTGTTTCCTACGAGCAGTACTTC
TRBD1	TRBV7-9	TRBJ2-2	NA	CASSDTGTVNTGELFF	TGTGCCAGCAGCGACACCGGGACAGTGAACACCGGGGAGCTGTTTTTT
NA	TRBV11-2	TRBJ1-3	once	CASSLGSSGNTIYF	TGTGCCAGCAGCTTAGGGAGCTCTGGAAACACCATATATTTT
TRBD2	TRBV9	TRBJ2-7	NA	CASSLSGSGYEQYF	TGTGCCAGCAGCCTCAGCGGGAGTGGCTACGAGCAGTACTTC
NA	TRBV7-9	TRBJ2-7	NA	CASSLRGTSYEQYF	TGTGCCAGCAGCTTAAGGGGCACCTCCTACGAGCAGTACTTC
NA	TRBV7-9	TRBJ1-6	few	CASRGNRDIGLSPLHF	TGTGCCAGCAGGGGAAACAGGGACATCGGTCTTTCACCCCTCCACTTT
TRBD2	TRBV28	TRBJ2-5	NA	CASSSPRGEGWETQYF	TGTGCCAGCAGTTCTCCCCGAGGGGAGGGATGGGAGACCCAGTACTTC
TRBD2	TRBV6-4	TRBJ2-1	NA	CASSVAGEGEQFF	TGTGCCAGCAGCGTAGCGGGAGAGGGCGAGCAGTTCTTC
NA	TRBV28	TRBJ2-7	NA	CASSSTGPYEQYF	TGTGCCAGCAGCTCCACAGGGCCCTACGAGCAGTACTTC
NA	TRBV7-2	TRBJ1-6	NA	CASSLGGSANSPLHF	TGTGCCAGCAGCTTAGGGGGCAGTGCAAATTCACCCCTCCACTTT
NA	TRBV4-1	TRBJ2-1	NA	CASSREGNEQFF	TGCGCCAGCAGCCGAGAGGGGAATGAGCAGTTCTTC
NA	TRBV6-5	TRBJ2-5	NA	CASRLAPQETQYF	TGTGCCAGCAGGCTCGCCCCCCAAGAGACCCAGTACTTC
NA	TRBV27	TRBJ1-1	few	CASLLQAGDTEAFF	TGTGCCAGCCTATTGCAGGCGGGAGACACTGAAGCTTTCTTT
NA	TRBV7-2	TRBJ2-2	once	CASSPVSTGELFF	TGTGCCAGCAGCCCCGTGTCCACCGGGGAGCTGTTTTTT
NA	TRBV6-1	TRBJ2-7	few	CASSEARLAPYEQYF	TGTGCCAGCAGTGAAGCTCGGCTAGCGCCCTACGAGCAGTACTTC
NA	TRBV11-2	TRBJ2-1	NA	CASSLDLTPHNEQFF	TGTGCCAGCAGCTTAGATTTAACGCCTCACAATGAGCAGTTCTTC
NA	TRBV14	TRBJ1-4	NA	CASSQGQVGEKLFF	TGTGCCAGCAGCCAAGGGCAGGTGGGAGAAAAACTGTTTTTT
TRBD1	TRBV5-1	TRBJ1-3	NA	CASSLAGQGVRNTIYF	TGCGCCAGCAGCTTGGCCGGGCAGGGGGTCAGAAACACCATATATTTT
NA	TRBV7-2	TRBJ2-5	NA	CASSSPTSQETQYF	TGTGCCAGCAGCTCTCCGACTAGCCAAGAGACCCAGTACTTC
NA	TRBV5-1	TRBJ2-7	NA	CASSPTGLGGFDEQYF	TGCGCCAGCAGCCCAACAGGGCTCGGTGGATTCGACGAGCAGTACTTC
NA	TRBV19	TRBJ1-5	NA	CASSIDTTGSHNQPQHF	TGTGCCAGTAGTATAGACACGACCGGGAGCCACAATCAGCCCCAGCATTTT
NA	TRBV30	TRBJ1-6	NA	CAWGDTAGSPLHF	TGTGCCTGGGGAGACACCGCCGGATCACCCCTCCACTTT
TRBD1	TRBV6-1	TRBJ2-6	NA	CASSKGQGALNPSGANVLTF	TGTGCCAGCAGTAAAGGACAGGGGGCGCTAAATCCCTCTGGGGCCAACGTCCTGACTTTC
NA	TRBV6-6	TRBJ1-3	NA	CASSYQLTSGNTIYF	TGTGCCAGCAGTTACCAACTGACCTCTGGAAACACCATATATTTT
TRBD2	TRBV7-2	TRBJ2-7	NA	CASSLETSGVPYEQYF	TGTGCCAGCAGCTTAGAGACTAGCGGGGTACCCTACGAGCAGTACTTC
TRBD2	TRBV6-6	TRBJ2-7	NA	CASSTLSGISSYEQYF	TGTGCCAGCAGTACCTTGAGCGGGATCTCCTCCTACGAGCAGTACTTC
NA	TRBV15	TRBJ2-7	NA	CATSRPQTYEQYF	TGTGCCACCAGCAGACCCCAGACCTACGAGCAGTACTTC
NA	TRBV29-1	TRBJ2-7	NA	CSVVIGGYEQYF	TGCAGCGTTGTTATTGGGGGGTACGAGCAGTACTTC
NA	TRBV28	TRBJ2-3	NA	CASCVGGVLTDTQYF	TGTGCCAGCTGCGTTGGGGGTGTTCTCACAGATACGCAGTATTTT
TRBD2	TRBV7-3	TRBJ2-3	NA	CASSPSGGRVDTQYF	TGTGCCAGCAGCCCCTCTGGCGGGAGGGTGGATACGCAGTATTTT
TRBD1	TRBV28	TRBJ1-2	NA	CASSFGDRGAGYTF	TGTGCCAGCAGTTTCGGGGACAGGGGGGCCGGCTACACCTTC
TRBD1	TRBV5-1	TRBJ2-3	NA	CASSLGQGGGTDTQYF	TGCGCCAGCAGCTTGGGACAGGGGGGAGGCACAGATACGCAGTATTTT
NA	TRBV7-8	TRBJ1-5	NA	CASSLVGPSGNQPQHF	TGTGCCAGCAGCTTAGTAGGTCCCTCGGGCAATCAGCCCCAGCATTTT